These 21 T cell receptor beta chains were all obtained from the same sample, sequenced in a study of early T cells in non-severe SARS-CoV-2 infection (dated by TCRdb to the early 2020s). The library was prepared using 5' RACE. Sequencing relied on a NextSeq 500. The public reads were reprocessed in TCRdb via fastp at Q25 and MiXCR, keeping in-frame beta chains. CDR3 protein duplicates are merged, each entry listing the most common genes and DNA. The sample table shows 45,000 to 55,000 distinct CDR3 sequences, and approximately 10% are seen once. The top ten clones comprise about a tenth of the sample. The sample consisted of whole blood. All receptors derive from an adult who was a healthcare worker with PCR-confirmed SARS-CoV-2 infection or an uninfected control (not recorded which).

The V call is TRBV12-3 or TRBV12-4, the J call TRBJ2-1, with 11 bases aligning to TRBD2. V lost 1 base and J lost 9; bases outside the gene matches: 5. The CDR3 extends over 15 amino acids. CDR3 in amino acids: CASSLGLAGKGEQFF. CDR3 DNA: TGTGCCAGCAGTTTAGGACTAGCGGGGAAAGGTGAGCAGTTCTTC.

The sample holds many counts of this clonotype. The rearrangement uses TRBV11-2 and TRBJ2-5, with TRBD2 matching over 7 bases. Germline values: CDR1 SGHAT, CDR2 FQNNGV. V lost 3 bases, J lost 2 bases, and 18 bases stayed unmatched. The CDR3 is 19 amino acids. CDR3: CASSFREFRLAESQETQYF. The CDR3 DNA reads TGTGCCAGCAGCTTCAGGGAGTTTAGGCTAGCGGAATCTCAAGAGACCCAGTACTTC.

This clonotype showed up just a few times. The chain has TRBV28 and TRBJ1-4, with 7 bases identical to TRBD1. Germline trimming cut 2 bases from V and 7 bases from J; bases unmatched to any gene: 10. Germline loops: CDR1 MDHEN, CDR2 SYDVKM. The CDR3 sequence is 16 residues long. CDR3 bases: TGTGCCAGCAGTTTACCCCCACAGGGGCGTGGTGAAAAACTGTTTTTT. Its translation is CASSLPPQGRGEKLFF.

This clonotype was found a few times. The genes are TRBV6-1 and TRBJ1-1, with unresolved D. The germline V gene has CDR1 MNHNS and CDR2 SASEGT. Between the trimmed V and J ends, which lost 7 bases and 3 bases, there was a span of 12 bases. The CDR3 runs 13 residues. The CDR3 is CASKFGGDTEAFF. The CDR3, as DNA: TGTGCCAGCAAGTTCGGCGGAGACACTGAAGCTTTCTTT.

This clonotype was seen more than once but under ten times. The V call is TRBV10-2, the J call TRBJ2-7, with TRBD2 matching 15 bases. After removal of 7 bases from V and 5 bases from J, the junction contained 9 bases not matched to a gene. The CDR3 runs 16 residues. CDR1 and CDR2 from the germline V gene are WSHSY and SAAADI. The CDR3 bases are TGCGCCAGCAAGGGGACTAGCGGGGGGACGCCCCACGAGCAGTACTTC. Protein product: CASKGTSGGTPHEQYF.

The genes are TRBV3-1 and TRBJ2-4; D gene ambiguous. Germline CDR1 reads LGHDT; CDR2 reads YNNKEL (reference sequence). Trimming pared 5 bases from V and 0 bases from J, leaving 5 bases between. CDR3 length: 13 amino acids. CDR3 amino acids: CASSLIAKNIQYF. In nucleotides, the CDR3 is TGTGCCAGCAGCTTGATAGCCAAAAACATTCAGTACTTC.

The chain carries TRBV6-5 and TRBJ2-1, with a tentative D call TRBD1 (5 bases). CDR3 length: 17 residues. V was shortened by 0 bases and J by 0 bases, with 12 bases between the two germline ends. Germline V gives CDR1 MNHEY, CDR2 SVGAGI. CDR3 in amino acids: CASSYSIGVSSYNEQFF. The CDR3 DNA sequence: TGTGCCAGCAGTTACTCGATAGGGGTTAGCTCCTACAATGAGCAGTTCTTC.

This clonotype occurred many times. V gene TRBV6-1 combines with J gene TRBJ1-6, with 7 positions matching TRBD1. With 7 bases clipped from V and 9 bases from J, the junction kept 12 bases outside the gene matches. Germline CDR1 and CDR2: MNHNS and SASEGT. The CDR3 runs to 15 residues. In DNA, the CDR3 is TGTGCCAGCACCCCGGTGGGACAGACTAGTTCACCCCTCCACTTT. This encodes CASTPVGQTSSPLHF.

This clonotype has just a few counts. The V call is TRBV3-1, the J call TRBJ2-7; no clear D. There are 12 residues in the CDR3. Trimming took off 3 bases at V and 6 bases at J, with 9 bases between the two ends. From germline, CDR1 is LGHDT and CDR2 YNNKEL (reference sequence). CDR3 residues: CASSQLDFEQYF. The DNA for the CDR3 is TGTGCCAGCAGCCAGTTGGATTTCGAGCAGTACTTC.

The CDR3 DNA reads as TGTGCCAGCAGACTCGGCGCGCAGGGGGCCTACGAGCAGTACTTC. Protein: CASRLGAQGAYEQYF. This chain links TRBV6-1 with TRBJ2-7; 7 nucleotides match TRBD1. The CDR3 has 15 amino acids. Germline V gene lookup returns CDR1 MNHNS and CDR2 SASEGT. J gave up 2 bases and V 6 bases, and 10 bases lay outside the gene matches.

Details on this clonotype: A much larger clonotype is one base distant, so this may be a read error. V gene TRBV6-1 combines with J gene TRBJ1-1; 10 bases are shared with TRBD1. Germline CDR1 reads MNHNS; CDR2 reads SASEGT. This CDR3 is built from 15 residues. The ends lost 4 bases at V and 7 bases at J; junction bases unmatched: 9. This CDR3 is CASSASDRGFGEAFF. CDR3 nucleotides: TGTGCCAGCAGTGCTTCGGACAGGGGGTTTGGTGAAGCTTTCTTT.

This clonotype was seen only a few times. The V call is TRBV12-3 or TRBV12-4, the J call TRBJ2-3; D is possibly TRBD1 (5 bases). V dropped 5 bases and J dropped 6 bases, with 15 bases sitting between them. CDR3 size: 14 residues. The chain's CDR3 is CASSGWGKGDTQYF. The CDR3 DNA sequence: TGTGCCAGCAGTGGGTGGGGCAAGGGGGATACGCAGTATTTT.

This clonotype was found many times. The chain combines TRBV3-1 with TRBJ1-1, with D possibly matching TRBD1 (5 bases). Trimming removed 4 bases from V and 5 bases from J, with 11 bases in between. Germline V gives CDR1 LGHDT, CDR2 YNNKEL (reference sequence). This CDR3 region has 13 residues. The CDR3 region has the DNA TGTGCCAGCAGCCGGGGCATTGGGACTGAAGCTTTCTTT. Protein product: CASSRGIGTEAFF.

This clonotype has more than one count but fewer than ten. The chain recombines TRBV10-1 with TRBJ2-1; 8 positions match TRBD2. Germline loops: CDR1 WNHNN, CDR2 SYGVQD (reference sequence). The trim removed 2 bases at V and 4 bases at J, leaving 7 bases unmatched. CDR3 length equals 16 residues. The CDR3 nucleotides are TGCGCCAGCAGTGAGGGCACTAGCGGTATTTACAATGAGCAGTTCTTC. Translation: CASSEGTSGIYNEQFF.

There are many counts of this clonotype. The chain couples TRBV28 to TRBJ2-4; D call uncertain. From germline, CDR1 is MDHEN and CDR2 SYDVKM. The CDR3 loop spans 15 amino acids. V was cut by 5 bases and J by 3 bases, with 14 bases left in between. CDR3 coding DNA: TGTGCCAGCAGTCCCTCGAGTACGGGCAAAAACATTCAGTACTTC. The encoded protein is CASSPSSTGKNIQYF.

The chain links TRBV28 to TRBJ2-7; 9 positions match TRBD1. The CDR3 loop spans 15 amino acids. The trim removed 2 bases at V and 4 bases at J, leaving 6 bases unmatched. Germline-derived CDR1 and CDR2 are MDHEN and SYDVKM. The CDR3 sequence: CASSLRRTGEYEQYF. The CDR3 coding sequence is TGTGCCAGCAGTTTACGGCGGACAGGGGAGTACGAGCAGTACTTC. The whole variable domain, filled in from reference TRBV28 and TRBJ2-7, reads DVKVTQSSRYLVKRTGEKVFLECVQDMDHENMFWYRQDPGLGLRLIYFSYDVKMKEKGDIPEGYSVSREKKERFSLILESASTNQTSMYLCASSLRRTGEYEQYFGPGTRLTVT.

V gene TRBV19 combines with J gene TRBJ2-3, with TRBD1 as a possible D gene (6 bases). V dropped 2 bases and J dropped 1 base, with 10 bases sitting between them. Looked up from germline, CDR1 is LNHDA and CDR2 is SQIVND (reference sequence). The CDR3 contains 15 residues. In DNA, the CDR3 is TGTGCCAGTAGTATAACCAGGGGAGGCACAGATACGCAGTATTTT. It translates to CASSITRGGTDTQYF.

The chain uses TRBV5-1 and TRBJ1-5; the match to TRBD1 covers 9 bases. The CDR3 runs to 14 residues. V shed 3 bases, J shed 6 bases, and the junction held 4 bases outside the gene matches. Germline CDR1 and CDR2: SGHRS and YFSETQ. CDR3 nucleotide sequence: TGCGCCAGCAGCTACGGACAGGGGAGTCAGCCCCAGCATTTT. Translating gives CASSYGQGSQPQHF.

The chain couples TRBV25-1 to TRBJ2-5; D call uncertain. In germline, CDR1 is MGHDK, CDR2 SYGVNS. Deletions cut 7 bases from V and 5 bases from J, with 5 bases between. The CDR3 runs to 10 residues. The CDR3 DNA follows: TGTGCCAGCATGAGTGAGACCCAGTACTTC. Protein: CASMSETQYF.

This chain uses TRBV6-5 with TRBJ2-5, with TRBD1 matching over 10 bases. This CDR3 is 16 amino acids long. The V gene's germline CDR1 is MNHEY and CDR2 SVGAGI. J gave up 4 bases and V 6 bases, and 11 bases lay outside the gene matches. CDR3 protein: CASRRTDRGRGETQYF. The CDR3 bases are TGTGCCAGCAGACGTACTGACAGGGGGCGTGGAGAGACCCAGTACTTC.

CDR3: CASSSGDTYEQYF. CDR3 nucleotides: TGTGCCAGCAGCTCCGGGGATACCTACGAGCAGTACTTC. The genes are TRBV5-5 and TRBJ2-7, with D possibly TRBD2 on 5 matching bases. Trimming cost V 3 bases and J 2 bases, with 9 bases left between them. The CDR3 consists of 13 residues. CDR1 is SGHKS, CDR2 YYEKEE, per germline (reference sequence).